This T cell receptor beta chain was identified during a study of spatial heterogeneity in lung cancer. For the study at large: Alpha-chain sequences were consistently detected in smaller numbers than beta-chain sequences. Unique TCR and UMI combinations averaged more than ten appearances each in raw reads. Whole-study findings and limits: Tumor mutation count correlated with how many alpha and beta TCRs expanded intratumorally. Ubiquitous and regional expanded TCR counts mirrored ubiquitous and regional nonsynonymous mutation counts, respectively.

V lost 2 bases, J lost 0 bases, and 8 bases lay in between. In germline, CDR1 is SGHRS, CDR2 YFSETQ. This CDR3 has 14 residues. Time point reported: sample taken at primary tumor resection. Unsorted whole RNA from tumor, nontumor lung or frozen PBMC underwent sequencing. This clonotype is medium-sized within its sample. Its specificity is unknown. TCRdb reprocessed the 5' RACE reads via MiXCR and lists one record per CDR3 protein. The top ten clones hold about 19% of a sample with about 1,200 distinct CDR3 sequences, 25% to 30% of them seen once. The TCR sequence derives from a male donor with early-stage non-small cell lung cancer. This chain joins TRBV5-1 and TRBJ1-2; D may be TRBD1 (5 bases). Source: lung tumor tissue, taken at surgery. CDR3 residues: CASSLQDANYGYTF. Written as DNA, the CDR3 is TGCGCCAGCAGCTTACAGGACGCTAACTATGGCTACACCTTC.